The 6 T cell receptor beta chains reported below all come from one sample, sequenced in a study of blood T cell repertoires in COVID-19. Profiling relied on immunoSEQ multiplex PCR, and the TCRdb table lists in-frame clones only, not all of them. The profile shows 150,000 or so clones, 85% of them singletons. Specimen: peripheral blood. These receptors were collected from a human donor with acute or convalescent COVID-19. The donor label of this sample is uncertain.

The rearrangement joins TRBV7-3 to TRBJ2-2, with D unresolved. Trimming cost V 6 bases and J 2 bases, with 7 bases left between them. The CDR3 spans 13 residues. Germline lookup yields CDR1 SGHTA and CDR2 FQGTGA. Written as DNA, the CDR3 is TGTGCCAGCAGTTATTATAACACCGGGGAGCTGTTTTTT. Encoded protein: CASSYYNTGELFF.

V gene TRBV3-1 (or the pseudogene TRBV3-2) combines with J gene TRBJ2-7, with D tentatively TRBD2 (5 bases). The V end lost 4 bases, the J end lost 0 bases, and 13 bases lay between the germline ends. The CDR3 runs 15 residues. Germline V lookup: CDR1 LGHDT, CDR2 YNNKEL (reference sequence). The CDR3, as DNA: TGTGCCAGCAGCCCCGGGATCACGCCCTCCTACGAGCAGTACTTC. It encodes CASSPGITPSYEQYF.

The CDR3 region has the DNA TGTGCCAGTAGTATAGACTTCGACAGCCCCAACTATGGCTACACCTTC. Its protein is CASSIDFDSPNYGYTF. The gene calls are TRBV19 and TRBJ1-2; the D gene is possibly TRBD1 (5 bases). This CDR3 spans 16 amino acids. Looked up from germline, CDR1 is LNHDA and CDR2 is SQIVND (reference sequence). The V gene lost 0 bases and the J gene lost 2 bases, with 13 bases spanning the gap.

A single count supports this clone. This chain joins TRBV28 and TRBJ2-2, with 11 bases fitting TRBD1. Germline loops: CDR1 MDHEN, CDR2 SYDVKM. J gave up 5 bases and V 7 bases, and 6 bases lay outside the gene matches. This CDR3 is built from 15 residues. The CDR3 region has the DNA TGTGCCAGCACCCAAGGGACAGGGGGAACCGGGGAGCTGTTTTTT. Amino acids: CASTQGTGGTGELFF.

V usage is TRBV19 and J usage is TRBJ2-7; maybe TRBD1 (6 bases). The V gene lost 5 bases and the J gene lost 2 bases, with 10 bases spanning the gap. The CDR3 length is 13 residues. CDR1 and CDR2 from the germline V gene are LNHDA and SQIVND (reference sequence). The CDR3 bases are TGTGCCAGTAGTGTCCAGGGGCCCTACGAGCAGTACTTC. This translates into CASSVQGPYEQYF.

V is TRBV14 and J is TRBJ1-3, with TRBD1 identical over 10 bases. The CDR3 totals 17 residues. V gave up 4 bases and J gave up 3 bases; unmatched junction bases: 9. CDR1 is SGHDN, CDR2 FVKESK, per germline. CDR3 protein: CASSPRSTGGYGNTIYF. CDR3 nucleotide sequence: TGTGCCAGCAGCCCCCGATCGACAGGGGGCTATGGAAACACCATATATTTT. The whole variable domain, filled in from reference TRBV14 and TRBJ1-3, reads EAGVTQFPSHSVIEKGQTVTLRCDPISGHDNLYWYRRVMGKEIKFLLHFVKESKQDESGMPNNRFLAERTGGTYSTLKVQPAELEDSGVYFCASSPRSTGGYGNTIYFGEGSWLTVV.